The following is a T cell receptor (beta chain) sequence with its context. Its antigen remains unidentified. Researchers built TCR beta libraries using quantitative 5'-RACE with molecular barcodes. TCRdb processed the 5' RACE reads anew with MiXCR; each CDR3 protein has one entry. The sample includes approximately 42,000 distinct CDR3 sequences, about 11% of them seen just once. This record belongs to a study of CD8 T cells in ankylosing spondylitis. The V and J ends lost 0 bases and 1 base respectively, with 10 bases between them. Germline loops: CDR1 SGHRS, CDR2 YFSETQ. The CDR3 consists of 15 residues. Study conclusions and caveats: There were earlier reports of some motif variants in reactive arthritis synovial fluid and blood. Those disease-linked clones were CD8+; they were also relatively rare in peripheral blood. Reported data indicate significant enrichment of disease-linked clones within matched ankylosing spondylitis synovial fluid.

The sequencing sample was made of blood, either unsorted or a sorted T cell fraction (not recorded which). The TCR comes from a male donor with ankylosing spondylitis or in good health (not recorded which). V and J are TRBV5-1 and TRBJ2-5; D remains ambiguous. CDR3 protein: CASSLVGYSQETQYF. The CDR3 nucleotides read TGCGCCAGCAGCTTGGTAGGGTACAGCCAAGAGACCCAGTACTTC.